A single sample gave rise to the 23 T cell receptor beta chains below, sequenced in a study of T cell responses to AZD1222 COVID-19 vaccine. Profiled with immunoSEQ multiplex PCR; TCRdb holds only in-frame clones, not every one. The repertoire holds some 150,000 clones, with 91% as singletons. The material sequenced was peripheral blood, taken on day 0 of AZD1222 vaccination. The receptors here all came from an adult in good health.

The rearrangement joins TRBV29-1 to TRBJ2-2; the D is unclear. Germline-derived CDR1 and CDR2 are SQVTM and ANQGSEA. This CDR3 comprises 11 residues. V lost 2 bases and J lost 4, with 2 bases in between. CDR3 in amino acids: CSVELTGELFF. The CDR3 coding sequence is TGCAGCGTTGAACTCACCGGGGAGCTGTTTTTT.

The count of this clone is one. For the CDR3, the DNA is TGTGCCAGCAGTCATTCAAATGGCTACACCTTC. Amino acids: CASSHSNGYTF. J is TRBJ1-2 and V is TRBV6-5; no reliable D call. The length of the CDR3 is 11 residues. Germline V gives CDR1 MNHEY, CDR2 SVGAGI. Trimming cost V 5 bases and J 6 bases, with 7 bases left between them.

This clone was seen more than once but under ten times. This chain joins TRBV6-5 and TRBJ2-1; 8 nucleotides line up with TRBD2. Germline lookup yields CDR1 MNHEY and CDR2 SVGAGI. The CDR3 runs to 16 residues. Trimming removed 2 bases from V and 8 bases from J; junction bases left unmatched: 11. The CDR3 is CASSYKMRGAGDEQFF. The CDR3 DNA is TGTGCCAGCAGTTACAAGATGCGGGGGGCGGGGGATGAGCAGTTCTTC.

This sequence joins TRBV4-2 and TRBJ2-7, with TRBD1 as a possible D gene (6 bases). The germline CDR1 and CDR2 sequences are LGHNA and YNFKEQ. Trimming took 4 bases from V and 2 from J, leaving 15 bases between them. The CDR3 runs to 15 residues. The CDR3 DNA reads as TGTGCCAGCAGCCCCGGGGCAGGGGTCACCTACGAGCAGTACTTC. Translated: CASSPGAGVTYEQYF.

The V gene is TRBV29-1, the J gene TRBJ2-7; D is possibly TRBD2 (7 bases). Trimming took 7 bases from V and 2 from J, leaving 12 bases between them. Germline CDR1 is SQVTM and CDR2 is ANQGSEA. This CDR3 has 12 amino acids. Here the CDR3 reads CSGGGTTYEQYF. CDR3 nucleotides: TGCAGCGGGGGGGGCACCACCTACGAGCAGTACTTC.

CDR3: CAISPTWTSGYNEQFF. CDR3 DNA: TGTGCCATCAGCCCCACTTGGACTAGCGGCTACAATGAGCAGTTCTTC. The chain joins TRBV10-3 to TRBJ2-1; TRBD2 agrees at 10 bases. Germline CDR1 and CDR2: ENHRY and SYGVKD. V lost 6 bases, J lost 3 bases, and 8 bases stayed unmatched. The CDR3 is made up of 16 amino acids.

The gene calls are TRBV27 and TRBJ1-5; D remains unclear. CDR1 MNHEY and CDR2 SMNVEV come from the germline V gene (reference sequence). V was pared by 6 bases and J by 2 bases, with 11 bases between. The CDR3 length is 14 residues. The CDR3 DNA follows: TGTGCCAGCAGCTCCGGGAGGGGCAATCAGCCCCAGCATTTT. This gives the protein CASSSGRGNQPQHF.

This clone was detected only a few times. The chain couples TRBV2 to TRBJ1-6, with 8 positions matching TRBD1. The junction had 7 bases not matched to a gene; V was cut back by 4 bases and J by 8 bases. CDR1 is SNHLY and CDR2 is FYNNEI in the germline V gene. The length of the CDR3 is 15 residues. CDR3 in DNA: TGTGCCAGCAGTGTTTACAGGGGGTCCGATTCACCCCTCCACTTT. It codes for CASSVYRGSDSPLHF.

This clone was counted a single time. The J gene is TRBJ2-7, the V gene TRBV7-9; no firm D call. This CDR3 has 14 amino acids. The germline gives CDR1 SEHNR, CDR2 FQNEAQ (reference sequence). Trimming took off 4 bases at V and 0 bases at J, with 10 bases between the two ends. The CDR3 DNA reads as TGTGCCAGCAGCTCAATGACACCCTCCTACGAGCAGTACTTC. Protein sequence: CASSSMTPSYEQYF.

This sequence joins TRBV5-1 and TRBJ2-1, with 7 bases fitting TRBD1. The germline V gene encodes CDR1 SGHRS and CDR2 YFSETQ. The CDR3 totals 14 residues. V lost 7 bases, J lost 3 bases, and 7 bases stayed unmatched. The DNA for the CDR3 is TGCGCCAGCGACAGGGTAGGTCTCTACAATGAGCAGTTCTTC. As protein: CASDRVGLYNEQFF.

The chain links TRBV9 to TRBJ1-2; weak D call: TRBD1 (5 bases). CDR1 SGDLS and CDR2 YYNGEE come from the germline V gene. V dropped 3 bases and J dropped 4 bases, with 19 bases sitting between them. The CDR3 is 16 residues long. The CDR3 nucleotides are TGTGCCAGCAGCGCTTCCCCCAGGGAGGAGAGCTATGGCTACACCTTC. Encoded protein: CASSASPREESYGYTF.

The rearrangement uses TRBV6-2 or TRBV6-3 and TRBJ1-1; tentative D call: TRBD1 (5 bases). CDR1 is MNHEY, CDR2 SVGEGT, per germline. Between the trimmed V and J ends, which lost 5 bases and 8 bases, there was a span of 9 bases. This CDR3 contains 11 residues. CDR3 residues: CASSRSGEAFF. The CDR3 DNA reads as TGTGCCAGCAGTAGATCAGGGGAAGCTTTCTTT.

This rearrangement joins TRBV5-8 to TRBJ1-2; D unclear. Germline V CDR1 and CDR2: SGHTS, YDEGEE. V was cut by 1 base and J by 7 bases, with 14 bases left in between. The CDR3 length is 14 residues. For the CDR3, the DNA is TGTGCCAGCAGCTTGACTACCCAGGTCTTTGGCTACACCTTC. Translation: CASSLTTQVFGYTF.

This clone was counted a single time. V gene TRBV6-5 combines with J gene TRBJ2-1; D uncertain. From germline, CDR1 is MNHEY and CDR2 SVGAGI. V lost 4 bases to trimming and J lost 0 bases, with 10 bases between them. The CDR3 loop spans 15 amino acids. In DNA, the CDR3 is TGTGCCAGCAGTTCCCATACGGGCTCCTACAATGAGCAGTTCTTC. Amino acid sequence: CASSSHTGSYNEQFF.

The rearrangement joins TRBV7-8 to TRBJ1-1; tentative D call: TRBD1 (6 bases). Looked up from germline, CDR1 is SGHVS and CDR2 is FQNEAQ. Trimming removed 8 bases at V and 0 bases at J, with 19 bases between. The CDR3 totals 16 residues. DNA of the CDR3: TGTGCCAGCCGGGGGTATGGGGGGCGGGTGAACACTGAAGCTTTCTTT. Translation: CASRGYGGRVNTEAFF.

The chain employs TRBV6-5 and TRBJ2-5; 7 positions agree with TRBD2. With V trimmed by 6 bases and J by 5 bases, 12 bases remained unmatched. There are 15 residues in the CDR3. The germline V gene encodes CDR1 MNHEY and CDR2 SVGAGI. The CDR3 bases are TGTGCCAGCAGGATAGGACTAGTTCCTAGGGAGACCCAGTACTTC. Its translation: CASRIGLVPRETQYF.

The rearrangement uses TRBV19 and TRBJ1-4; 8 bases are a match to TRBD1. This CDR3 region has 16 residues. The junction had 7 bases not matched to a gene; V was cut back by 7 bases and J by 0 bases. Germline V gene lookup returns CDR1 LNHDA and CDR2 SQIVND (reference sequence). CDR3 coding DNA: TGTGCCAGTAAAGGGACAGGCGAACCAACTAATGAAAAACTGTTTTTT. Translated, it gives CASKGTGEPTNEKLFF.

This chain uses TRBV7-9 with TRBJ2-7; 7 bases are a match to TRBD1. Germline trimming cut 6 bases from V and 7 bases from J; bases unmatched to any gene: 18. The V gene's germline CDR1 is SEHNR and CDR2 FQNEAQ (reference sequence). This CDR3 is 16 amino acids long. CDR3 sequence: CASSLLQGELAWEQYF. CDR3 DNA sequence: TGTGCCAGCAGTCTCCTCCAGGGGGAACTGGCGTGGGAGCAGTACTTC.

This rearrangement joins TRBV6-6 to TRBJ1-2, with TRBD1 as a possible D gene (5 bases). CDR1 is MNHNY, CDR2 SVGAGI, per germline (reference sequence). The CDR3 has 13 amino acids. V was pared by 5 bases and J by 5 bases, with 12 bases between. CDR3 amino acids: CASSPGPTYGYTF. The CDR3 bases are TGTGCCAGCAGTCCAGGGCCTACGTATGGCTACACCTTC.

The chain employs TRBV5-4 and TRBJ2-7; D gene unclear. Germline values: CDR1 SGHNT, CDR2 YYREEE (reference sequence). Trimming took 0 bases from V and 3 from J, leaving 13 bases between them. The CDR3 totals 15 residues. CDR3 in amino acids: CASSLGEKRYYEQYF. CDR3 bases: TGTGCCAGCAGCTTGGGGGAAAAACGGTACTACGAGCAGTACTTC. Full variable domain (rest looked up from reference TRBV5-4 and TRBJ2-7): ETGVTQSPTHLIKTRGQQVTLRCSSQSGHNTVSWYQQALGQGPQFIFQYYREEENGRGNFPPRFSGLQFPNYSSELNVNALELDDSALYLCASSLGEKRYYEQYFGPGTRLTVT.

The V gene is TRBV5-1, the J gene TRBJ2-1; 10 nucleotides agree with TRBD1. Germline CDR1 reads SGHRS; CDR2 reads YFSETQ. V was clipped by 4 bases and J by 7 bases; unmatched bases: 11. There are 16 residues in the CDR3. The chain's CDR3 is CASSVSGTGVVNEQFF. The CDR3 DNA reads TGCGCCAGCAGCGTGTCCGGGACAGGGGTGGTAAATGAGCAGTTCTTC.

The chain joins TRBV19 to TRBJ1-2, with D perhaps matching TRBD1 (5 bases). CDR1 and CDR2 (germline): LNHDA, SQIVND (reference sequence). CDR3 length: 15 amino acids. V lost 1 base, J lost 4 bases, and 13 bases lay in between. CDR3 bases: TGTGCCAGTAGTATAGGTCAGGGAATATCCTATGGCTACACCTTC. Amino acid sequence: CASSIGQGISYGYTF.

This sequence joins TRBV7-9 and TRBJ2-5, with D tentatively TRBD1 (5 bases). The germline gives CDR1 SEHNR, CDR2 FQNEAQ (reference sequence). V was cut by 5 bases and J by 5 bases, with 15 bases left in between. The CDR3 has 14 amino acids. In DNA, the CDR3 is TGTGCCAGCAGCCGGACATCGAGTTACGAGACCCAGTACTTC. Encoded protein: CASSRTSSYETQYF.